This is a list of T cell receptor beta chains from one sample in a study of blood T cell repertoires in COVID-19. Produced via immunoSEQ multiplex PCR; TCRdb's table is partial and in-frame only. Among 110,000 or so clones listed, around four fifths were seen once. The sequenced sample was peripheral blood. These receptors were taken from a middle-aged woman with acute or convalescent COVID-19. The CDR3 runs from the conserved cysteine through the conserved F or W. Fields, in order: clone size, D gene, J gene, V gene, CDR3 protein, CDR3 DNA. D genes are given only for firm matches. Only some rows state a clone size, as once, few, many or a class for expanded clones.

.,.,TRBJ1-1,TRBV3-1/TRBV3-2,CASSQPSEVRGLSMNTEAFF,TGTGCCAGCAGCCAACCTTCGGAGGTAAGGGGACTTTCTATGAACACTGAAGCTTTCTTT
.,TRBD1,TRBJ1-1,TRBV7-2,CASSLGTGVGTEAFF,TGTGCCAGCAGCTTAGGAACAGGGGTCGGGACTGAAGCTTTCTTT
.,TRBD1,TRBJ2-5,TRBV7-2,CASSLRTGVGKETQYF,TGTGCCAGCAGCTTGAGGACAGGGGTAGGCAAAGAGACCCAGTACTTC
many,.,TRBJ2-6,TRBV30,CAWRDYRESSGANVLTF,TGTGCCTGGAGAGATTACAGGGAAAGCTCTGGGGCCAACGTCCTGACTTTC
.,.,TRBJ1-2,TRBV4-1,CASSPTAGNGYTF,TGCGCCAGCAGCCCAACGGCCGGGAACGGCTACACCTTC
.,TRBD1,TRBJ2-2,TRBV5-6,CASSLRRTGVPRTGELFF,TGTGCCAGCAGCTTACGTAGGACAGGGGTCCCGAGGACCGGGGAGCTGTTTTTT
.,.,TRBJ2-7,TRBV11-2,CASSPRGAAYF,TGTGCCAGCAGCCCCAGGGGGGCTGCTTACTTC
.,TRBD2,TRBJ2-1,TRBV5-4,CASKRGLAGVSYNEQFF,TGTGCCAGCAAACGAGGGCTAGCGGGGGTCTCCTACAATGAGCAGTTCTTC
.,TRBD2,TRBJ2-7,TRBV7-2,CASTPRTSGTSSYEQYF,TGTGCCAGCACCCCCCGCACGTCCGGGACTAGCTCCTACGAGCAGTACTTC
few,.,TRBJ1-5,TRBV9,CASSPRPEGNQPQHF,TGTGCCAGCAGCCCCCGACCGGAGGGCAATCAGCCCCAGCATTTT
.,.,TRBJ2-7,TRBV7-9,CASSLDTGYSYEQYF,TGTGCCAGCAGCTTAGATACGGGGTACTCCTACGAGCAGTACTTC
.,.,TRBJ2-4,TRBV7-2,CASSLGGGAPNIQYF,TGTGCCAGCAGCTTAGGAGGGGGGGCCCCGAACATTCAGTACTTC
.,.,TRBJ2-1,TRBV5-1,CASSGSEGYYNEQFF,TGCGCCAGCAGTGGAAGCGAGGGATACTACAATGAGCAGTTCTTC
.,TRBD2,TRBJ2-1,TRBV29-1,CSVVRGGIYNEQFF,TGCAGCGTTGTTCGCGGGGGGATCTACAATGAGCAGTTCTTC
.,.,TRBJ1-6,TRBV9,CASSAQGGSPLHF,TGTGCCAGCAGCGCCCAGGGAGGTTCACCCCTCCACTTT
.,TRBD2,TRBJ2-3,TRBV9,CASSVVSSGGDTQYF,TGTGCCAGCAGCGTAGTTAGTAGCGGGGGGGATACGCAGTATTTT
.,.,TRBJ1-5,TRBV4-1,CASSHPLGQGQNQPQHF,TGCGCCAGCAGCCATCCCCTGGGGCAGGGGCAGAATCAGCCCCAGCATTTT
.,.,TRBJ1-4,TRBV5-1,CASRFASPGLEEKLFF,TGCGCCAGCCGGTTCGCCAGCCCAGGGCTGGAAGAAAAACTGTTTTTT
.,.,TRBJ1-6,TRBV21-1,CASTPLGWDSPYSPLHF,TGTGCCAGCACCCCCTTAGGGTGGGACAGTCCCTATTCACCCCTCCACTTT
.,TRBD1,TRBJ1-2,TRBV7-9,CASSFSDRDLNYGYTF,TGTGCCAGCAGCTTCTCGGACAGGGACCTCAACTATGGCTACACCTTC
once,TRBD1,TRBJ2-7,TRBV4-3,CASRVGQGAIYEQYF,TGCGCCAGCAGGGTTGGACAGGGGGCGATCTACGAGCAGTACTTC
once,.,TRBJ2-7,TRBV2,CASSYPSYEQYF,TGTGCCAGCAGCTACCCCTCCTACGAGCAGTACTTC
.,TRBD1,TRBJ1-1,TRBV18,CASSPRDRNTEAFF,TGTGCCAGCTCACCACGGGACAGGAACACTGAAGCTTTCTTT
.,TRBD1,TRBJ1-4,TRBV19,CASSTRQGANEKLFF,TGTGCCAGTAGTACTCGACAGGGAGCTAATGAAAAACTGTTTTTT
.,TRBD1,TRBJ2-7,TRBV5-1,CASSSTTGAYEQYF,TGCGCCAGCAGCTCAACGACAGGGGCCTACGAGCAGTACTTC
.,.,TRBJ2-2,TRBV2,CASSGDRGYTGELFF,TGTGCCAGCAGTGGGGATAGGGGGTACACCGGGGAGCTGTTTTTT
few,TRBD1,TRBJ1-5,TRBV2,CASRRGQTNQPQHF,TGTGCCAGCAGAAGGGGACAGACCAATCAGCCCCAGCATTTT
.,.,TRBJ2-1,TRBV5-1,CASSLRGTYNEQFF,TGCGCCAGCAGCTTGCGGGGGACTTACAATGAGCAGTTCTTC
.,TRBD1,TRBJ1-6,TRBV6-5,CASLGGTGGDSPLHF,TGTGCCAGCCTAGGGGGGACAGGTGGTGATTCACCCCTCCACTTT
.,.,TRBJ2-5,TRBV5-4,CASGGAAGAIQETQYF,TGTGCCAGCGGTGGGGCCGCGGGGGCGATCCAAGAGACCCAGTACTTC
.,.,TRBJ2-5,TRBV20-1,CSARLGETQYF,TGCAGTGCTAGACTCGGGGAGACCCAGTACTTC
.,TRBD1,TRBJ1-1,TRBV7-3,CASSATGTDTEAFF,TGTGCCAGCAGCGCGACAGGGACGGACACTGAAGCTTTCTTT
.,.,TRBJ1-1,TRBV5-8,CASSSSSLRANTEAFF,TGTGCCAGCAGCTCTTCGTCGCTGAGGGCTAACACTGAAGCTTTCTTT